This T cell receptor beta chain was found in a study of T cells after yellow fever vaccination. This clonotype appeared many times. The CDR3 is 13 amino acids. CDR1 SQVTM and CDR2 ANQGSEA come from the germline V gene. Trimming removed 6 bases from V and 5 bases from J; junction bases left unmatched: 6. A single record per CDR3 protein comes from TCRdb applying MiXCR to the 5' RACE reads. The sample has 300,000 to 350,000 distinct CDR3 sequences; 3.5% to 4.5% are singletons. The TCR was taken from a man in his late teens or twenties who received the YFV17D yellow fever vaccine. This sequence joins TRBV29-1 and TRBJ2-5; 10 bases line up with TRBD1. Sequenced material: PBMCs, taken 15 days after the yellow fever booster vaccination. The CDR3 nucleotides read TGCAGCGTGGACAGGGGGTCTCGGGAGACCCAGTACTTC. Its protein product is CSVDRGSRETQYF.